One and the same sample provided the 32 T cell receptor beta chains below, sequenced in a study of OX40 agonist ivuxolimab in advanced cancers. Generated by immunoSEQ multiplex PCR, the TCRdb table keeps only in-frame clones and is missing some. The table has 55,000 to 85,000 clones, roughly 85% seen once. The sample in question was CD4+ or CD8+ T cells sorted from blood, obtained in a trial of the OX40 agonist ivuxolimab. Receptors were obtained from an adult with an advanced solid tumor such as melanoma, head and neck, liver or kidney cancer.

The V gene is TRBV6-1, the J gene TRBJ2-2; 10 nucleotides match TRBD1. Germline V CDR1 and CDR2: MNHNS, SASEGT. The CDR3 totals 18 residues. The V and J ends lost 0 bases and 6 bases, in that order; junction bases with no gene match: 10. The CDR3: CASSEAGTGVVGPGELFF. In nucleotides, the CDR3 is TGTGCCAGCAGTGAAGCCGGGACAGGGGTTGTAGGGCCCGGGGAGCTGTTTTTT.

The chain links TRBV6-1 to TRBJ2-4; TRBD2 agrees at 9 bases. V was clipped by 6 bases and J by 7 bases; unmatched bases: 7. The germline V gene encodes CDR1 MNHNS and CDR2 SASEGT. CDR3 size: 14 residues. CDR3 DNA: TGTGCCAGCAGGGACCTAGCGGGGTTTAACATTCAGTACTTC. Its translation: CASRDLAGFNIQYF.

The chain employs TRBV7-6 and TRBJ1-4; D may be TRBD1 (6 bases). The length of the CDR3 is 17 residues. Trimming removed 2 bases from V and 7 bases from J, with 20 bases in between. Germline values: CDR1 SGHVS, CDR2 FNYEAQ. The CDR3 DNA sequence: TGTGCCAGCAGCTTAATTCGTTCCGGGGGCTCGGGTGAAAAACTGTTTTTT. Protein: CASSLIRSGGSGEKLFF.

The chain employs TRBV9 and TRBJ2-7; no definite D call. Germline loops: CDR1 SGDLS, CDR2 YYNGEE. V was cut by 0 bases and J by 6 bases, with 16 bases left in between. The CDR3 is 15 amino acids. CDR3 in DNA: TGTGCCAGCAGCGTAGACGACCTCTCAGCAGGCGAGCAGTACTTC. The encoded protein is CASSVDDLSAGEQYF.

This clone occurred once. The chain employs TRBV5-1 and TRBJ2-5; TRBD1 might be the D (6 bases). This CDR3 spans 15 amino acids. V lost 7 bases and J 5 bases, leaving 21 bases between the germline ends. Germline assignment: CDR1 SGHRS and CDR2 YFSETQ. The CDR3 bases are TGCGCCAGCGGCCTCACAGGGTTCCAGAAGGAGACCCAGTACTTC. Amino acids: CASGLTGFQKETQYF.

This rearrangement joins TRBV7-3 to TRBJ2-1; 9 bases are shared with TRBD1. CDR1 and CDR2 (germline): SGHTA, FQGTGA. J was trimmed by 10 bases and V by 1 base; bases with no gene match: 5. This CDR3 has 14 residues. DNA for the CDR3: TGTGCCAGCAGCTTAATGGGACAGGGACAGGAGCAGTTCTTC. It specifies CASSLMGQGQEQFF.

The chain is built from TRBV7-3 and TRBJ2-3, with TRBD1 identical over 8 bases. The CDR3 is made up of 17 amino acids. The germline gives CDR1 SGHTA, CDR2 FQGTGA. Unmatched junction bases numbered 11, after V lost 4 bases and J lost 2 bases. DNA of the CDR3: TGTGCCAGCAGCTGTAACTACCGGGACAGGCCCACAGATACGCAGTATTTT. Its translation: CASSCNYRDRPTDTQYF. Filled out from reference TRBV7-3 and TRBJ2-3, the complete variable domain reads GAGVSQTPSNKVTEKGKYVELRCDPISGHTALYWYRQSLGQGPEFLIYFQGTGAADDSGLPNDRFFAVRPEGSVSTLKIQRTERGDSAVYLCASSCNYRDRPTDTQYFGPGTRLTVL.

V and J are TRBV25-1 and TRBJ1-6, with TRBD1 identical over 9 bases. This CDR3 has 14 residues. Looked up from germline, CDR1 is MGHDK and CDR2 is SYGVNS. The V segment lost 5 bases and the J segment 9 bases; nucleotides outside the gene matches: 5. CDR3 DNA sequence: TGTGCCAGCAGTCGGGACAGGGAGGGTTCACCCCTCCACTTT. It translates to CASSRDREGSPLHF.

This clone was seen only once. V gene TRBV4-2 combines with J gene TRBJ1-2, with 7 bases lining up with TRBD1. This CDR3 has 16 residues. Trimming removed 1 base from V and 2 bases from J; junction bases left unmatched: 7. Per the germline V gene, CDR1 is LGHNA and CDR2 is YNFKEQ. The CDR3: CASSQVEGASNYGYTF. CDR3 bases: TGTGCCAGCAGCCAAGTGGAGGGGGCGTCCAACTATGGCTACACCTTC.

Comments on this clone: At one boundary the junction diverges from the germline segment, which might be a read error. The chain couples TRBV7-2 to TRBJ1-3, with D unresolved. Germline V lookup: CDR1 SGHTA, CDR2 FQGNSA. The CDR3 contains 16 residues. CDR3 sequence: CASSLAAGLSGNTIHF. CDR3 DNA sequence: TGTGCCAGCAGCTTAGCCGCCGGACTCTCTGGAAACACCATACATTTT.

This clone came up once. V gene TRBV7-3 combines with J gene TRBJ1-2, with 8 bases fitting TRBD1. The CDR3 totals 15 residues. In germline, CDR1 is SGHTA, CDR2 FQGTGA. V trimming: 5 bases; J trimming: 0 bases; junction bases outside the gene matches: 5. The CDR3 DNA reads as TGTGCCAGCAGCCCCGACAGGGGAGCTAACTATGGCTACACCTTC. This sequence encodes CASSPDRGANYGYTF.

The chain combines TRBV9 with TRBJ2-3; tentative D call: TRBD1 (5 bases). The germline CDR1 and CDR2 sequences are SGDLS and YYNGEE. This CDR3 comprises 13 residues. Trimming pared 0 bases from V and 5 bases from J, leaving 7 bases between. CDR3 sequence reads: CASSVGGIDTQYF. The CDR3 DNA sequence: TGTGCCAGCAGCGTAGGGGGCATAGATACGCAGTATTTT.

This chain links TRBV18 with TRBJ1-3; 7 bases match TRBD1. The germline V gene has CDR1 KGHSH and CDR2 LQKENI. The CDR3 loop spans 15 amino acids. The V and J ends lost 5 bases and 1 base, in that order; junction bases with no gene match: 5. CDR3 loop: CASSNQGDSGNTIYF. Here the CDR3 DNA reads TGTGCCAGCTCAAACCAGGGGGATTCTGGAAACACCATATATTTT.

The chain is built from TRBV7-3 and TRBJ1-1; possible D gene TRBD1, 5 bases. Trimming took 5 bases from V and 7 from J, leaving 20 bases between them. This CDR3 region has 15 residues. Germline V gives CDR1 SGHTA, CDR2 FQGTGA. The CDR3 sequence is CASSRRDSWAVEAFF. CDR3 nucleotides: TGTGCCAGCAGCCGAAGGGACTCCTGGGCCGTTGAAGCTTTCTTT.

The chain employs TRBV19 and TRBJ2-1; 7 positions match TRBD1. The V gene end was trimmed by 5 bases and the J gene end by 4 bases; junction bases not matched to a gene: 8. Germline V gene sequence: CDR1 LNHDA, CDR2 SQIVND (reference sequence). The CDR3 consists of 15 residues. CDR3 sequence (DNA): TGTGCCAGTAGTCCCCCGACAGGGAAGTACAATGAGCAGTTCTTC. Translation gives CASSPPTGKYNEQFF.

The rearrangement joins TRBV5-1 to TRBJ2-5; the match to TRBD2 covers 15 bases. Germline V gene lookup returns CDR1 SGHRS and CDR2 YFSETQ. The V segment lost 7 bases and the J segment 5 bases; nucleotides outside the gene matches: 6. This CDR3 spans 15 amino acids. This CDR3 is CASSPGLAGGETQYF. CDR3 bases: TGCGCCAGCTCCCCGGGACTAGCGGGAGGCGAGACCCAGTACTTC.

CDR3 nucleotide sequence: TGTGCCAGCAGCTGGGGACAGGGCCGCAACTCGGGGGGCTACACCTTC. This gives the protein CASSWGQGRNSGGYTF. The chain has TRBV5-4 and TRBJ1-2; TRBD1 aligns across 9 bases. From germline, CDR1 is SGHNT and CDR2 YYREEE (reference sequence). This CDR3 comprises 16 residues. With 3 bases clipped from V and 8 bases from J, the junction kept 14 bases outside the gene matches.

The CDR3 coding sequence is TGTGCCAGCAGCACACTCGCATCGCGTGAAAAACTGTTTTTT. Translating it yields CASSTLASREKLFF. The V and J genes are TRBV9 and TRBJ1-4; no reliable D call. With 4 bases removed from V and 7 bases from J, the gap between germline ends came to 14 bases. The CDR3 runs 14 residues. CDR1 and CDR2 (germline): SGDLS, YYNGEE.

The CDR3 region has the DNA TGCGCCAGCAGCCAAGCCCGCGATCGGGACGTGGCAGGAACCTTC. Protein sequence: CASSQARDRDVAGTF. The J gene is TRBJ1-2, the V gene TRBV4-1; a weak D match, TRBD1 (5 bases). Germline lookup yields CDR1 MGHRA and CDR2 YSYEKL. Between the trimmed V and J ends, which lost 1 base and 14 bases, there was a span of 23 bases. The CDR3 runs to 15 residues.

This clone was picked up one time. The genes are TRBV28 and TRBJ2-5, with TRBD1 identical over 8 bases. The V segment lost 6 bases and the J segment 4 bases; nucleotides outside the gene matches: 7. CDR1 is MDHEN and CDR2 is SYDVKM in the germline V gene. CDR3 size: 14 residues. CDR3 amino acids: CASSMDRAGETQYF. CDR3 bases: TGTGCCAGCAGCATGGACAGGGCCGGAGAGACCCAGTACTTC.

The CDR3, as DNA: TGTGCCAGTAGTCCCGGCCGAGGACGTGGGAGAACCACAGATACGCAGTATTTT. Its translation is CASSPGRGRGRTTDTQYF. V is TRBV19 and J is TRBJ2-3; D may be TRBD2 (5 bases). The CDR3 totals 18 residues. Trimming removed 5 bases at V and 2 bases at J, with 23 bases between. Germline CDR1 reads LNHDA; CDR2 reads SQIVND (reference sequence).

This chain uses TRBV5-5 with TRBJ1-5; 7 bases match TRBD1. The CDR3 loop spans 13 amino acids. The germline gives CDR1 SGHKS, CDR2 YYEKEE (reference sequence). Germline trimming cut 3 bases from V and 4 bases from J; bases unmatched to any gene: 1. The CDR3 is CASSSQGNQPQHF. As DNA, the CDR3 is TGTGCCAGCAGCTCACAGGGGAATCAGCCCCAGCATTTT.

The V and J genes are TRBV4-2 and TRBJ2-7; possibly TRBD1 for D (6 bases). The ends were cut back, 2 bases at V and 0 bases at J, with 11 bases in the middle. The length of the CDR3 is 15 residues. Germline loops: CDR1 LGHNA, CDR2 YNFKEQ. CDR3 residues: CASSQTGFSSYEQYF. DNA for the CDR3: TGTGCCAGCAGCCAAACAGGGTTTTCCTCCTACGAGCAGTACTTC.

The chain links TRBV5-1 to TRBJ2-3, with no clear D. The V gene's germline CDR1 is SGHRS and CDR2 YFSETQ. The CDR3 sequence is 13 residues long. The germline V and J ends were trimmed by 3 bases and 5 bases, with 10 bases remaining between them. The CDR3: CASSSHWGDTQYF. The CDR3 nucleotides read TGCGCCAGCAGCTCCCATTGGGGAGATACGCAGTATTTT.

This clone was observed a handful of times. The rearrangement links TRBV5-4 to TRBJ2-3; a weak D match, TRBD2 (6 bases). V lost 4 bases, J lost 1 base, and 13 bases lay in between. The CDR3 runs to 15 residues. Germline values: CDR1 SGHNT, CDR2 YYREEE (reference sequence). CDR3 loop: CASSTGTPGTDTQYF. The CDR3 DNA follows: TGTGCCAGCAGCACCGGGACTCCGGGCACAGATACGCAGTATTTT. Drawing the rest from reference TRBV5-4 and TRBJ2-3, the complete variable domain is ETGVTQSPTHLIKTRGQQVTLRCSSQSGHNTVSWYQQALGQGPQFIFQYYREEENGRGNFPPRFSGLQFPNYSSELNVNALELDDSALYLCASSTGTPGTDTQYFGPGTRLTVL.

This chain links TRBV7-8 with TRBJ2-7; D is tentatively TRBD1 or TRBD2 (7 bases each). The length of the CDR3 is 15 residues. Trimming shortened V by 4 bases and J by 6 bases, and 19 bases separated the two germline ends. CDR1 SGHVS and CDR2 FQNEAQ come from the germline V gene. This chain's CDR3 is CASSSRRQGGAEQYF. The CDR3 DNA follows: TGTGCCAGCAGCTCCAGACGGCAGGGGGGGGCCGAGCAGTACTTC.

In nucleotides, the CDR3 is TGCGCCAGCAGCTTGGTGGTGGCGACAGGGGGACGCAATTCACCCCTCCACTTT. Residues: CASSLVVATGGRNSPLHF. V usage is TRBV5-1 and J usage is TRBJ1-6; 9 nucleotides align to TRBD1. This CDR3 is 18 amino acids long. V was clipped by 0 bases and J by 7 bases; unmatched bases: 11. CDR1 and CDR2 from the germline V gene are SGHRS and YFSETQ.

The rearrangement joins TRBV15 to TRBJ1-1; D gene unclear. Germline V gene lookup returns CDR1 LNHNV and CDR2 YYDKDF (reference sequence). CDR3 length: 13 amino acids. V dropped 2 bases and J dropped 0 bases, with 4 bases sitting between them. The CDR3 region has the DNA TGTGCCACCAGCAGACAGATGAACACTGAAGCTTTCTTT. Its protein product is CATSRQMNTEAFF.

The chain uses TRBV6-1 and TRBJ2-6; D ambiguous. Deletions cut 6 bases from V and 4 bases from J, with 10 bases between. The CDR3 is made up of 14 amino acids. From germline, CDR1 is MNHNS and CDR2 SASEGT. The CDR3 sequence: CASRALVGANVLTF. As DNA, the CDR3 is TGTGCCAGCAGAGCTTTAGTCGGGGCCAACGTCCTGACTTTC.

The chain carries TRBV4-2 and TRBJ2-3; TRBD2 matches 7 bases. Germline CDR1 reads LGHNA; CDR2 reads YNFKEQ. The CDR3 extends over 17 amino acids. V lost 2 bases and J lost 0; bases outside the gene matches: 8. The CDR3 sequence is CASSQLAQRGSTDTQYF. In DNA, the CDR3 is TGTGCCAGCAGCCAACTAGCCCAGCGGGGAAGCACAGATACGCAGTATTTT.

This chain links TRBV7-2 with TRBJ2-5; D is perhaps TRBD2 (6 bases). V dropped 5 bases and J dropped 7 bases, with 14 bases sitting between them. The CDR3 is made up of 13 amino acids. The germline gives CDR1 SGHTA, CDR2 FQGNSA. CDR3 DNA: TGTGCCAGCAGCCCGCGGAGGGACGCGACCCAGTACTTC. Encoded protein: CASSPRRDATQYF.

The J gene is TRBJ1-2, the V gene TRBV30; the D gene is possibly TRBD1 (5 bases). CDR1 GTSNPN and CDR2 SVGIG come from the germline V gene (reference sequence). The CDR3 totals 15 residues. V lost 7 bases and J 4 bases, leaving 22 bases between the germline ends. The CDR3 is CASLLGFLQGYGYTF. In DNA, the CDR3 is TGTGCCTCTCTCTTGGGCTTTCTTCAGGGCTATGGCTACACCTTC.